This TCR beta chain was identified during a study of shared clonotypes between healthy human individuals. V was pared by 1 base and J by 1 base, with 4 bases between. Germline CDR1 and CDR2: SGHNT and YENEEA. The CDR3 extends over 14 amino acids. Some clones are missing from TCRdb's copy, which holds only in-frame ones; the method was immunoSEQ multiplex PCR. The table has over 400,000 clones, more than 65% seen once. This chain connects TRBV11-3 to TRBJ2-2; D not resolved. Sequencing was done on a sample of PBMCs. This sequence was found in a middle-aged woman in good health. Some clones in this sample may be carry-over from other donors' samples. CDR3: CASSLAVNTGELFF. The CDR3 coding sequence is TGTGCCAGCAGCTTAGCAGTGAACACCGGGGAGCTGTTTTTT.